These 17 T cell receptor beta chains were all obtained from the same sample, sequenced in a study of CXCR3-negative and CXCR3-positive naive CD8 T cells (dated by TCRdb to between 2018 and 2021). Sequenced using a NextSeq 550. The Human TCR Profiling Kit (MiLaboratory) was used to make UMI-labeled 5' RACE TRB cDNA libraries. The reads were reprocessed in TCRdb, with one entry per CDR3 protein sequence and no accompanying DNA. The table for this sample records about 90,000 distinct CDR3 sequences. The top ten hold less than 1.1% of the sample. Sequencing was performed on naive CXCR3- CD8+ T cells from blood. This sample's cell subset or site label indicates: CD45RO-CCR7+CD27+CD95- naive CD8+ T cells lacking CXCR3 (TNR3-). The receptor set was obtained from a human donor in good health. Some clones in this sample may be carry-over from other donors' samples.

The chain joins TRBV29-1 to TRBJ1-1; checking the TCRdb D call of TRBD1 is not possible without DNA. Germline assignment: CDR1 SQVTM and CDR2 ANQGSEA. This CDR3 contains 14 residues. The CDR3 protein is CSVEVAQENTEAFF. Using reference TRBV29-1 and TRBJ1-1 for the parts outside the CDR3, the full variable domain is SAVISQKPSRDICQRGTSLTIQCQVDSQVTMMFWYRQQPGQSLTLIATANQGSEATYESGFVIDKFPISRPNLTFSTLTVSNMSPEDSSIYLCSVEVAQENTEAFFGQGTRLTVV.

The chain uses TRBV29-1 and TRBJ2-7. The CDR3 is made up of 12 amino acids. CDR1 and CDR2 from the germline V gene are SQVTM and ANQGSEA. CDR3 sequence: CSVEDLSGEQYF.

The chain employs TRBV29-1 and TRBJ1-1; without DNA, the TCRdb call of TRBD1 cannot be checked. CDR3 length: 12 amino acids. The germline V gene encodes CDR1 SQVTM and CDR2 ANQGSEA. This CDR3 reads CSAHRTDTEAFF.

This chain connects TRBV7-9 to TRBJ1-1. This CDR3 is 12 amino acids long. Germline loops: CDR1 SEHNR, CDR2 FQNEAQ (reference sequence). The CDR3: CASTGLNTEAFF.

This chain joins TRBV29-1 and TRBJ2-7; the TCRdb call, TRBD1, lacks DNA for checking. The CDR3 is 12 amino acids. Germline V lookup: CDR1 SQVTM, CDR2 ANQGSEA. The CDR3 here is CSAGTDTYEQYF.

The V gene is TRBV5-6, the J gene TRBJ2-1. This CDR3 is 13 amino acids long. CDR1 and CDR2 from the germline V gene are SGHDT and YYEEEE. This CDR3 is CASSFGGYDEQFF.

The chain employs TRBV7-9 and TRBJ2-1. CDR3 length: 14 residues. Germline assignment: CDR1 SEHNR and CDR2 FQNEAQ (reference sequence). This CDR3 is CASSPFGSYNEQFF.

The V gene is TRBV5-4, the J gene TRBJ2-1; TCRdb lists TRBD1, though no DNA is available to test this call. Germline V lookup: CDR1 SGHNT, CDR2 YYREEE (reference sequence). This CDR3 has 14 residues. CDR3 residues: CASSIDRDYNEQFF.

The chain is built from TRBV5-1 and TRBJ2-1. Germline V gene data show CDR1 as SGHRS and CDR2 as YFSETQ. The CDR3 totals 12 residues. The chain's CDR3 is CASSFYNNEQFF. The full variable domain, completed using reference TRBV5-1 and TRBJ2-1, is KAGVTQTPRYLIKTRGQQVTLSCSPISGHRSVSWYQQTPGQGLQFLFEYFSETQRNKGNFPGRFSGRQFSNSRSEMNVSTLELGDSALYLCASSFYNNEQFFGPGTRLTVL.

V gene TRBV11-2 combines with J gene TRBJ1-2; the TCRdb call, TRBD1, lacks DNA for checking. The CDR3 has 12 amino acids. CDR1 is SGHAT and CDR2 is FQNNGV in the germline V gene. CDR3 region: CASSYGTGGYTF.

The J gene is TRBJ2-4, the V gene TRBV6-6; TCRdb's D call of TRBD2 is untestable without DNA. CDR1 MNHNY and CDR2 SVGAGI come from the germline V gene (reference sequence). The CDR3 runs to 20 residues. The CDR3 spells CASSPQTPGLAGLAKNIQYF.

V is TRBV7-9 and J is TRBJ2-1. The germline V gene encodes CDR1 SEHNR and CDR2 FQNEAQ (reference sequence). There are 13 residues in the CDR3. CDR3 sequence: CASSIEVVDEQFF.

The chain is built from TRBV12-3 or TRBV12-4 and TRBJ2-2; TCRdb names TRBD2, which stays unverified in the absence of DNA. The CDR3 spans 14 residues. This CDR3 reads CASSGLMNTGELFF.

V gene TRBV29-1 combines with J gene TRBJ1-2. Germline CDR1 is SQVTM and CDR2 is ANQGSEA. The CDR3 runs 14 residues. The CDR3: CSVEDTERNYGYTF.

CDR3 region: CASSLIGGYGYTF. This chain links TRBV7-3 with TRBJ1-2; TCRdb gives TRBD1 as the D gene, but with no DNA this cannot be confirmed. The CDR3 length is 13 residues. Germline values: CDR1 SGHTA, CDR2 FQGTGA.

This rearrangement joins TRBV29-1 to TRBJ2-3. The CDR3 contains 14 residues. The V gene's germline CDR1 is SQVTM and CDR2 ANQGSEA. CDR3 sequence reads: CSVEDIRGTDTQYF.

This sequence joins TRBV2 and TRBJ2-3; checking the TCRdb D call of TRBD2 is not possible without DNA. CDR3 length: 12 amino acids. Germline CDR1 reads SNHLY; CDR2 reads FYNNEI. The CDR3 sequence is CASTDRRDTQYF.